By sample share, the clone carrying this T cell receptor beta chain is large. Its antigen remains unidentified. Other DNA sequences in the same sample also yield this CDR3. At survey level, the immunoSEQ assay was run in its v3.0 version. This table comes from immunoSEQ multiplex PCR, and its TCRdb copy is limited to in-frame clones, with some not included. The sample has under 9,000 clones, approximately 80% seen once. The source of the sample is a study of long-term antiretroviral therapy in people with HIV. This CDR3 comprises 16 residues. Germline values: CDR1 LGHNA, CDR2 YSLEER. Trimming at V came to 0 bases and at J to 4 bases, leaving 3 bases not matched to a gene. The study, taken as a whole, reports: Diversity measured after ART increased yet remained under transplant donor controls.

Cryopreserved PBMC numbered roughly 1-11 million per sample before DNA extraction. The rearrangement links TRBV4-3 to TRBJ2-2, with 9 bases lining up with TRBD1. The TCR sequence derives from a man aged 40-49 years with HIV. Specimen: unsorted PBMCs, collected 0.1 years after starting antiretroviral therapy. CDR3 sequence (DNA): TGCGCCAGCAGCCAAGATGGGACAGGGTCCACCGGGGAGCTGTTTTTT. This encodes CASSQDGTGSTGELFF.